This T cell receptor (beta chain) was obtained from a study of Ad26.COV2.S vaccination and SARS-CoV-2 variants. Study-wide context: Recipients of Ad26.COV2.S got it intramuscularly, once or twice 56 days apart. Study observations and caveats: Vaccine and placebo recipients had comparable breadth of non-spike TCRs.

The treatment here: around 19 received Ad26.COV2.S at low or high dose, single or two shots; about 5 received placebo; per-sample allocation not given. Sampling occurred on day 63 after the first vaccine or placebo injection. Libraries were prepared by immunoSEQ multiplex PCR; TCRdb keeps only in-frame clonotypes and omits some of them. The sample holds around 400,000 clones; roughly 90% are singletons and the top ten take more than 10%. As to this clone: Its antigen is not known.

CDR3 length equals 17 residues. The trim removed 5 bases at V and 0 bases at J, leaving 10 bases unmatched. CDR1 and CDR2 (germline): SGHVS, FQNEAQ. Sequencing used peripheral blood, obtained in a trial of Ad26.COV2.S vaccine versus placebo. The TCR comes from a person between 18 and 60 years old who received the Ad26.COV2.S COVID-19 vaccine or a placebo. The chain couples TRBV7-8 to TRBJ2-4; 7 bases align to TRBD1. The CDR3 region is CASSLRPQGIAKNIQYF. In DNA form, the CDR3 reads TGTGCCAGCAGCCTAAGGCCACAGGGGATAGCCAAAAACATTCAGTACTTC.